Listed below are T cell receptor beta chains from one sample, sequenced in a study. Each CDR3 protein is one row after TCRdb ran MiXCR on the RT-PCR reads. Of about 700,000 distinct CDR3 sequences listed, over 12% were seen once; the top ten hold roughly 3.9%. Sequencing input: memory CD4+ T cells from blood. Source of these receptors: a female donor in good health, serving as a healthy control. CDR3s include the opening cysteine and the closing phenylalanine or tryptophan. The order of the fields is D gene, clone size, V gene, J gene, CDR3 DNA, CDR3 protein. A D gene is named only where the DNA matches it firmly. Part of the rows lack a size; the others show once, few, many or a class for expanded clones.

D gene: TRBD1
clone size: many
V gene: TRBV7-9
J gene: TRBJ2-1
CDR3 DNA: TGTGCCAGCAGCTCCCGCCGGGACAGCGAGCAGTTCTTC
CDR3 protein: CASSSRRDSEQFF

D gene: .
clone size: many
V gene: TRBV20-1
J gene: TRBJ2-7
CDR3 DNA: TGCAGTGCTGCCGGGGGGCCTGGCCTCTACGAGCAGTACTTC
CDR3 protein: CSAAGGPGLYEQYF

D gene: TRBD1
clone size: many
V gene: TRBV6-6
J gene: TRBJ2-7
CDR3 DNA: TGTGCCAGCAGTTACGCCGGGACAGGTTACGAGCAGTACTTC
CDR3 protein: CASSYAGTGYEQYF

D gene: TRBD1
clone size: many
V gene: TRBV6-5
J gene: TRBJ1-5
CDR3 DNA: TGTGCCAGCAGTCCGGGACAGGGGGCCTATGGCAATCAGCCCCAGCATTTT
CDR3 protein: CASSPGQGAYGNQPQHF

D gene: .
clone size: many
V gene: TRBV4-2
J gene: TRBJ1-1
CDR3 DNA: TGTGCCAGCAGCCCTAGTTGGGGTACCGAAGCTTTCTTT
CDR3 protein: CASSPSWGTEAFF

D gene: TRBD1
clone size: many
V gene: TRBV20-1
J gene: TRBJ2-7
CDR3 DNA: TGCAGTGCTTCCCCGGGGGGGACAGGGGGCTCTCGCGAGCAGTACTTC
CDR3 protein: CSASPGGTGGSREQYF

D gene: .
clone size: .
V gene: TRBV6-5
J gene: TRBJ2-2
CDR3 DNA: TGTGCCAGCAGTTACTCCTCACAGGGTTACACCGGGGAGCTGTTTTTT
CDR3 protein: CASSYSSQGYTGELFF

D gene: .
clone size: .
V gene: TRBV6-6
J gene: TRBJ1-1
CDR3 DNA: TGTGCCAGCAGTTACCAGAGATTTGAAGCTTTCTTT
CDR3 protein: CASSYQRFEAFF

D gene: TRBD1
clone size: few
V gene: TRBV7-9
J gene: TRBJ1-1
CDR3 DNA: TGTGCCAGCAGCTTAACCGACAGGGCAGCTTTCTTT
CDR3 protein: CASSLTDRAAFF

D gene: .
clone size: .
V gene: TRBV9
J gene: TRBJ1-2
CDR3 DNA: TGTGCCAGCAGCCCAGGCATTGTCGAGGGCTACACCTTC
CDR3 protein: CASSPGIVEGYTF

D gene: TRBD2
clone size: .
V gene: TRBV7-8
J gene: TRBJ2-1
CDR3 DNA: TGTGCCAGCAGCTTCATAAACGATGGGACTAGCGGTCGTTACAATGAGCAGTTCTTC
CDR3 protein: CASSFINDGTSGRYNEQFF

D gene: .
clone size: .
V gene: TRBV4-1
J gene: TRBJ2-7
CDR3 DNA: TGCGCCAGCAGCCAAGAGGTTGGACACCCAGCCTACGAGCAGTACTTC
CDR3 protein: CASSQEVGHPAYEQYF

D gene: TRBD1
clone size: few
V gene: TRBV12-3/TRBV12-4
J gene: TRBJ2-3
CDR3 DNA: TGTGCCAGCAGTACGAGGACAGGCCCAAGACCCGATACGCAGTATTTT
CDR3 protein: CASSTRTGPRPDTQYF

D gene: .
clone size: many
V gene: TRBV10-3
J gene: TRBJ2-7
CDR3 DNA: TGTGCCATCCAGCCAGGAGACGTCGGCGAGCAGTACTTC
CDR3 protein: CAIQPGDVGEQYF

D gene: .
clone size: few
V gene: TRBV4-2
J gene: TRBJ1-2
CDR3 DNA: TGTGCCAGCAGCCAAACCGGTCAAGGGGATGGCTACACCTTC
CDR3 protein: CASSQTGQGDGYTF

D gene: .
clone size: many
V gene: TRBV7-2
J gene: TRBJ2-4
CDR3 DNA: TGTGCCAGCAGCTACGATAAAAACATTCAGTACTTC
CDR3 protein: CASSYDKNIQYF

D gene: .
clone size: few
V gene: TRBV7-2
J gene: TRBJ1-4
CDR3 DNA: TGTGCCAGCAGCTTAGTTCCCAGGGTCGATGAAAAACTGTTTTTT
CDR3 protein: CASSLVPRVDEKLFF

D gene: .
clone size: few
V gene: TRBV4-3
J gene: TRBJ2-6
CDR3 DNA: TGCGCCAGCAGCCCTCAGCTGAACTCTGGGGCCAACGTCCTGACTTTC
CDR3 protein: CASSPQLNSGANVLTF

D gene: .
clone size: many
V gene: TRBV7-3
J gene: TRBJ2-7
CDR3 DNA: TGTGCCAGCAGCTTAACGACCAACTCCTACGAGCAGTACTTC
CDR3 protein: CASSLTTNSYEQYF

D gene: .
clone size: few
V gene: TRBV7-2
J gene: TRBJ2-7
CDR3 DNA: TGTGCCAGCAGCTTAGTTTTGGGGGGATTTTACGAGCAGTACTTC
CDR3 protein: CASSLVLGGFYEQYF

D gene: .
clone size: many
V gene: TRBV6-5
J gene: TRBJ2-1
CDR3 DNA: TGTGCCAGCAGTTACTCGGGCGCTGACAATGAGCAGTTCTTC
CDR3 protein: CASSYSGADNEQFF